The 8 T cell receptor beta chains below all came from one sample that was sequenced in a study of CD8+ T cells in alopecia areata. It was cDNA, reverse transcribed from extracted RNA, that served as the sequencing template. TCRdb's table, derived via immunoSEQ multiplex PCR, lists solely in-frame clones and lacks some. The data hold 90,000 to 150,000 clones, with around 53% observed a single time. Treatment noted: oral pan-JAK inhibitor, 5-10 mg twice daily. Sequenced material: CD4+ T cells sorted from blood, taken at week 4, from a patient treated with tofacitinib. These receptors came from a human donor with alopecia areata.

The rearrangement links TRBV2 to TRBJ1-2, with no clear D. The CDR3 has 14 amino acids. Trimming stripped 6 bases from V and 4 bases from J, with 15 bases between. From germline, CDR1 is SNHLY and CDR2 FYNNEI. The CDR3 loop is CASSRVPDLYGYTF. DNA for the CDR3: TGTGCCAGCAGCCGGGTTCCCGACCTCTATGGCTACACCTTC.

The genes are TRBV29-1 and TRBJ2-7, with D tentatively TRBD2 (5 bases). In germline, CDR1 is SQVTM, CDR2 ANQGSEA. The CDR3 contains 12 residues. Trimming took off 4 bases at V and 1 base at J, with 8 bases between the two ends. CDR3 residues: CSVGGVSYEQYF. The CDR3 nucleotides read TGCAGCGTTGGGGGAGTGTCCTACGAGCAGTACTTC.

The chain joins TRBV5-1 to TRBJ2-3; tentatively, D is TRBD1 (5 bases). Germline V gives CDR1 SGHRS, CDR2 YFSETQ. CDR3 size: 14 residues. Between the trimmed V and J ends, which lost 0 bases and 3 bases, there was a span of 8 bases. The CDR3 DNA is TGCGCCAGCAGCTTGGACAAGGGGACAGATACGCAGTATTTT. Encoded protein: CASSLDKGTDTQYF. The full variable domain, with the rest looked up from reference TRBV5-1 and TRBJ2-3, is KAGVTQTPRYLIKTRGQQVTLSCSPISGHRSVSWYQQTPGQGLQFLFEYFSETQRNKGNFPGRFSGRQFSNSRSEMNVSTLELGDSALYLCASSLDKGTDTQYFGPGTRLTVL.

A few counts support this clone. This chain joins TRBV27 and TRBJ2-2; a possible D gene is TRBD2 (5 bases). Looked up from germline, CDR1 is MNHEY and CDR2 is SMNVEV (reference sequence). V gave up 1 base and J gave up 1 base, with 10 bases separating them. This CDR3 is 16 amino acids long. The CDR3, as DNA: TGTGCCAGCAGTTTATTACACGGAGGGAACACCGGGGAGCTGTTTTTT. The encoded protein is CASSLLHGGNTGELFF.

This clone has more than one count but fewer than ten. J is TRBJ1-4 and V is TRBV19, with TRBD1 identical over 9 bases. V trimming: 5 bases; J trimming: 8 bases; junction bases outside the gene matches: 6. Germline V gives CDR1 LNHDA, CDR2 SQIVND (reference sequence). The CDR3 contains 14 residues. The CDR3 loop is CASSDTGGREKLFF. The DNA for the CDR3 is TGTGCCAGTAGTGACACAGGGGGCCGCGAAAAACTGTTTTTT.

The J gene is TRBJ2-2, the V gene TRBV4-1, with D tentatively TRBD2 (5 bases). V dropped 2 bases and J dropped 5 bases, with 9 bases sitting between them. Germline-derived CDR1 and CDR2 are MGHRA and YSYEKL. This CDR3 is built from 14 residues. CDR3 nucleotide sequence: TGCGCCAGCAGCCAATTCGGGGTGACCGGGGAGCTGTTTTTT. The encoded protein is CASSQFGVTGELFF.

The J gene is TRBJ1-3, the V gene TRBV30; 9 bases match TRBD1. Germline trimming cut 1 base from V and 1 base from J; bases unmatched to any gene: 5. In germline, CDR1 is GTSNPN, CDR2 SVGIG (reference sequence). The CDR3 is 16 amino acids. The CDR3 coding sequence is TGTGCCTGGAGTGGACAGGGGGTAGTATCTGGAAACACCATATATTTT. This gives the protein CAWSGQGVVSGNTIYF.

Note on this clone: Other DNA sequences in this sample translate to the same CDR3. The chain links TRBV29-1 to TRBJ1-1; D may be TRBD1 (5 bases). Looked up from germline, CDR1 is SQVTM and CDR2 is ANQGSEA. This CDR3 is built from 13 residues. V gave up 4 bases and J gave up 0 bases, with 9 bases separating them. The CDR3 region has the DNA TGCAGCGTTGGACAGCTGATGAACACTGAAGCTTTCTTT. It specifies CSVGQLMNTEAFF.